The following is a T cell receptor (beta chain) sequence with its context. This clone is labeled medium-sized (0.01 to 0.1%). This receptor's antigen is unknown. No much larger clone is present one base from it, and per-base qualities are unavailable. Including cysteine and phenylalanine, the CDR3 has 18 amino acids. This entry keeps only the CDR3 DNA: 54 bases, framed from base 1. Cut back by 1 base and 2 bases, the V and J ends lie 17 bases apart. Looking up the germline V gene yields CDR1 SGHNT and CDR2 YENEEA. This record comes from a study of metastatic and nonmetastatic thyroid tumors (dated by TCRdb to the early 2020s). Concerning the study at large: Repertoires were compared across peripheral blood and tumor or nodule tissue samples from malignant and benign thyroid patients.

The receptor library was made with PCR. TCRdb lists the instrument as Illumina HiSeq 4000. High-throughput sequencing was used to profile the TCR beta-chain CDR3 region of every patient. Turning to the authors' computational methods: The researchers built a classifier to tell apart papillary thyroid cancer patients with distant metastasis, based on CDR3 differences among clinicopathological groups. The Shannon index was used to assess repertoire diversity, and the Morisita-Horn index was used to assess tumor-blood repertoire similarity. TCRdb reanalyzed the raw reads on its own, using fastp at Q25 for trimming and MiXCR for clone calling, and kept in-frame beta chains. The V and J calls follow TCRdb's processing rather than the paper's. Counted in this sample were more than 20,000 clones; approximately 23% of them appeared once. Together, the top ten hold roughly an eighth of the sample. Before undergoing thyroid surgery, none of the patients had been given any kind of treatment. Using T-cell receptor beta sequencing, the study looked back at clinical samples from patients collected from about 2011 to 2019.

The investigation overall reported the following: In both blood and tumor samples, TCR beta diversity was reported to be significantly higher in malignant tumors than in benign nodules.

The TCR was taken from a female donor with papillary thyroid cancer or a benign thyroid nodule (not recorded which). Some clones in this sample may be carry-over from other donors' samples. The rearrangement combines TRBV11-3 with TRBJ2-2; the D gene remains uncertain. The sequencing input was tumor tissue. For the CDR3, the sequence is CASSLVVRQLINTGELFF. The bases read TGTGCCAGCAGCTTAGTGGTGAGGCAACTCATTAACACCGGGGAGCTGTTTTTT.